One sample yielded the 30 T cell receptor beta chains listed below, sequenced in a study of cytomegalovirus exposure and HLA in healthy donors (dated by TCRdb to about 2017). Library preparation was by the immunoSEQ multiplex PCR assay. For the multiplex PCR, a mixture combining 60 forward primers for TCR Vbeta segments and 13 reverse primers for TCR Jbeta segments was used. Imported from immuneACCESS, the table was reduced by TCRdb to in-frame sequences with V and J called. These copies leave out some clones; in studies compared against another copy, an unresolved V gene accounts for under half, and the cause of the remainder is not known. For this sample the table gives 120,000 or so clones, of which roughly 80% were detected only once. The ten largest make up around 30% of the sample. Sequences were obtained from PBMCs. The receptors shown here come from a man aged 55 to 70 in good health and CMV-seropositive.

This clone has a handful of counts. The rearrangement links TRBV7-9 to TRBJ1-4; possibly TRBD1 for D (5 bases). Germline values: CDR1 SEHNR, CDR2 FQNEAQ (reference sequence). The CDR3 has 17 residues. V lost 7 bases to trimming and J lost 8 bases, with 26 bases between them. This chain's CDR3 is CASTHQDIFSPPEKLFF. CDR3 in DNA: TGTGCCAGCACCCACCAGGACATTTTTTCCCCTCCGGAAAAACTGTTTTTT. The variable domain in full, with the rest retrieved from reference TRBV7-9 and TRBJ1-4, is DTGVSQNPRHKITKRGQNVTFRCDPISEHNRLYWYRQTLGQGPEFLTYFQNEAQLEKSRLLSDRFSAERPKGSFSTLEIQRTEQGDSAMYLCASTHQDIFSPPEKLFFGSGTQLSVL.

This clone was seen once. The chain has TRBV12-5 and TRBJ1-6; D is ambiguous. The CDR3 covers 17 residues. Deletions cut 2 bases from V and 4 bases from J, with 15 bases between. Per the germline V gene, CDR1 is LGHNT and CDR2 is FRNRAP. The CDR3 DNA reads TGTGCTAGTGGTTTGCTACAGCCCCAGTATTATAATTCACCCCTCCACTTT. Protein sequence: CASGLLQPQYYNSPLHF.

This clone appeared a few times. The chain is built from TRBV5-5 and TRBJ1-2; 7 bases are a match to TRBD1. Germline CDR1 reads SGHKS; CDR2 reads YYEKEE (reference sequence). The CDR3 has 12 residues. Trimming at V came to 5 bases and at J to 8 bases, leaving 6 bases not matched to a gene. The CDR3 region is CASRPQGRGYTF. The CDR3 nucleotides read TGTGCCAGCAGACCACAGGGGCGCGGCTACACCTTC. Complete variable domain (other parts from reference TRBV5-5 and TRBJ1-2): DAGVTQSPTHLIKTRGQQVTLRCSPISGHKSVSWYQQVLGQGPQFIFQYYEKEERGRGNFPDRFSARQFPNYSSELNVNALLLGDSALYLCASRPQGRGYTFGSGTRLTVV.

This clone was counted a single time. In nucleotides, the CDR3 is TGTGCCAGCAGTGAAGCGGAGGGTAAGCGGCAGTACTTC. Its translation: CASSEAEGKRQYF. V is TRBV2 and J is TRBJ2-7; tentative D call: TRBD2 (6 bases). The CDR3 has 13 residues. Germline loops: CDR1 SNHLY, CDR2 FYNNEI. Trimming removed 0 bases from V and 9 bases from J, with 12 bases in between.

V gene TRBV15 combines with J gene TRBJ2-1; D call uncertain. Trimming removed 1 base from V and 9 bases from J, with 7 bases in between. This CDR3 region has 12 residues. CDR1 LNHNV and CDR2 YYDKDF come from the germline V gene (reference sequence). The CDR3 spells CATSRGGTEQFF. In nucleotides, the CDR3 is TGTGCCACCAGCAGAGGCGGTACTGAGCAGTTCTTC.

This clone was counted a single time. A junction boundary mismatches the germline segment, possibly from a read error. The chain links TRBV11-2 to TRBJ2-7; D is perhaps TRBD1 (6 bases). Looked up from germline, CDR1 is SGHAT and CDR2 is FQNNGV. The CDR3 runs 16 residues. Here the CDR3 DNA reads TGTGCCAGCAGCCTAGAAGGGACACGACCTACCTACGAGCAGTACTTC. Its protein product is CASSLEGTRPTYEQYF.

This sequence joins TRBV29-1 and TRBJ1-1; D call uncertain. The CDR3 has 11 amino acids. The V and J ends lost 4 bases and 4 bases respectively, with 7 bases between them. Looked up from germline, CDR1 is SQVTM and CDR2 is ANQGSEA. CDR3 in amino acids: CSVVGATEAFF. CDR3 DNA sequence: TGCAGCGTTGTGGGCGCCACTGAAGCTTTCTTT.

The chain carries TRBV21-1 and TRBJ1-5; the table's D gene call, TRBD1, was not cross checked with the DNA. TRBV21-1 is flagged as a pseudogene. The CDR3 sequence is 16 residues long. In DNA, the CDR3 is TGTGCCAGCAGCAAAGCGGCTTATTATAGCAATCAGCCCCAGCATTTT. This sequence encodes CASSKAAYYSNQPQHF.

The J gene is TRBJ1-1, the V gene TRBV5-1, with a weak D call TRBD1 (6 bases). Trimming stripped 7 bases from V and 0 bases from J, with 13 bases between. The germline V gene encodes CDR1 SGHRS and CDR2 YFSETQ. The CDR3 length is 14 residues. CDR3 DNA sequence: TGCGCCAGCGGACCTGGGGGCATGAACACTGAAGCTTTCTTT. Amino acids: CASGPGGMNTEAFF.

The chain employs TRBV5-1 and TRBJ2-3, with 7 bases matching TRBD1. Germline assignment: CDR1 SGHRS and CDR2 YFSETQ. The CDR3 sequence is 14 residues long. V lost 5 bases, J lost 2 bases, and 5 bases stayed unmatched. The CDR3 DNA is TGCGCCAGCAGGTTGACAGGGTACACAGATACGCAGTATTTT. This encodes CASRLTGYTDTQYF. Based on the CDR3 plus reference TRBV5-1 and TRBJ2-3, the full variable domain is KAGVTQTPRYLIKTRGQQVTLSCSPISGHRSVSWYQQTPGQGLQFLFEYFSETQRNKGNFPGRFSGRQFSNSRSEMNVSTLELGDSALYLCASRLTGYTDTQYFGPGTRLTVL.

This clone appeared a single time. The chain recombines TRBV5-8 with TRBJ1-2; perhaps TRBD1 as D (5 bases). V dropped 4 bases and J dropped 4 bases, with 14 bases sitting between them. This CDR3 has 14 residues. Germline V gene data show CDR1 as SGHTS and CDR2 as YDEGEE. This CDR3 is CASSMLQAGYGYTF. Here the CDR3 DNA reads TGTGCCAGCAGCATGCTACAGGCTGGCTATGGCTACACCTTC. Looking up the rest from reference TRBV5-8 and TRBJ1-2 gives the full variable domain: EAGVTQSPTHLIKTRGQQATLRCSPISGHTSVYWYQQALGLGLQFLLWYDEGEERNRGNFPPRFSGRQFPNYSSELNVNALELEDSALYLCASSMLQAGYGYTFGSGTRLTVV.

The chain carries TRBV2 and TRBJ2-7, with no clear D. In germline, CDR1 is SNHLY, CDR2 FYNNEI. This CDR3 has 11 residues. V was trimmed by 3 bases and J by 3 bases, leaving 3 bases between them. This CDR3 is CASSDFYEQYF. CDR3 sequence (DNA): TGTGCCAGCAGTGACTTCTACGAGCAGTACTTC.

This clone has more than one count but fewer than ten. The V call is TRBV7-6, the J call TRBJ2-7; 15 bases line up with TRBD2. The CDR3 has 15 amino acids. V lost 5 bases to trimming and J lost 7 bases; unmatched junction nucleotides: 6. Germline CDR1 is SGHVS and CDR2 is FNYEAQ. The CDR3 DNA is TGTGCCAGCAGCCCCAGGACTAGCGGGGGGGTGGAGCAGTACTTC. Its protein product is CASSPRTSGGVEQYF. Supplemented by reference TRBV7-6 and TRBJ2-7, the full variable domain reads GAGVSQSPRYKVTKRGQDVALRCDPISGHVSLYWYRQALGQGPEFLTYFNYEAQQDKSGLPNDRFSAERPEGSISTLTIQRTEQRDSAMYRCASSPRTSGGVEQYFGPGTRLTVT.

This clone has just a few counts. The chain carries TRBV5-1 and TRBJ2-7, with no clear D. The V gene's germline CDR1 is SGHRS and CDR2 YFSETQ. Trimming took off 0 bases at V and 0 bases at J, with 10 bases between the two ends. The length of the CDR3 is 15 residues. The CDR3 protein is CASSLAHASSYEQYF. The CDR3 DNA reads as TGCGCCAGCAGCTTGGCCCATGCCAGCTCCTACGAGCAGTACTTC.

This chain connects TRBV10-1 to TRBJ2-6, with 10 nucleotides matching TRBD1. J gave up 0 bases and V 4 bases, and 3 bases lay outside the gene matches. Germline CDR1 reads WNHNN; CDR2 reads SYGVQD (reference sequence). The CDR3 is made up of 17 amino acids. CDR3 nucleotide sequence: TGCGCCAGCAGTGCCGGGACAGGGGCCTCTGGGGCCAACGTCCTGACTTTC. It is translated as CASSAGTGASGANVLTF.

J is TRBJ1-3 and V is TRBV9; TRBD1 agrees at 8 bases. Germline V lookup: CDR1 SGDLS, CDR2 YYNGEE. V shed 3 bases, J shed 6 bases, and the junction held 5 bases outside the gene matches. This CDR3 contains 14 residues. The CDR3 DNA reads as TGTGCCAGCAGCGACCAGGGGGCCGTAAACACCATATATTTT. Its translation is CASSDQGAVNTIYF.

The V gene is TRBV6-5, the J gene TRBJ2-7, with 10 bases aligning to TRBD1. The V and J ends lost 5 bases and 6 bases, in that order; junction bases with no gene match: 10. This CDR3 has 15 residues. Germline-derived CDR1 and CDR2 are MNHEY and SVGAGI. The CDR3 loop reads CASSPWDRGRGEQYF. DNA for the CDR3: TGTGCCAGCAGTCCTTGGGACAGGGGTCGAGGCGAGCAGTACTTC.

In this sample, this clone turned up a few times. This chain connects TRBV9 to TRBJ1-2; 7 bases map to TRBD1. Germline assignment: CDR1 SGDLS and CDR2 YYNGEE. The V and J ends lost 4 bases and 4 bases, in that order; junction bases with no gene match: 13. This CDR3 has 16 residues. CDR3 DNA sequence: TGTGCCAGCAGCACGGAGGACAGGTTCTCACCCTATGGCTACACCTTC. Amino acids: CASSTEDRFSPYGYTF.

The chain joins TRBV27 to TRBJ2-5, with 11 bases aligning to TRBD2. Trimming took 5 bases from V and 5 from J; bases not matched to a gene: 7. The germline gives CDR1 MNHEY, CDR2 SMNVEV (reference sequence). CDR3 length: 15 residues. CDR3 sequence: CASSMGLAEGETQYF. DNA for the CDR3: TGTGCCAGCAGTATGGGACTAGCGGAGGGGGAGACCCAGTACTTC.

CDR3 coding DNA: TGTGCCAGCAGCGTAGACGGGCAGGGTGGAAACACCATATATTTT. It encodes CASSVDGQGGNTIYF. The V and J genes are TRBV9 and TRBJ1-3; tentative D call: TRBD1 (5 bases). The CDR3 contains 15 residues. From germline, CDR1 is SGDLS and CDR2 YYNGEE. Trimming pared 0 bases from V and 3 bases from J, leaving 10 bases between.

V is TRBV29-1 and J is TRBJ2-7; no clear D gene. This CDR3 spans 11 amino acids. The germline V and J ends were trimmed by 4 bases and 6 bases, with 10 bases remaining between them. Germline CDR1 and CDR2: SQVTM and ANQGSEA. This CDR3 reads CSVGVAGEQYF. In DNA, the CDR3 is TGCAGCGTTGGAGTTGCCGGCGAGCAGTACTTC.

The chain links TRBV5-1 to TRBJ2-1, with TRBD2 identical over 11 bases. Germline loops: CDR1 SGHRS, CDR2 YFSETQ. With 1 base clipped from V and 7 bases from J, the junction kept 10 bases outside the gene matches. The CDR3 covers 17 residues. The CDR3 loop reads CASSLTNSGGAHNEQFF. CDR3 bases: TGCGCCAGCAGCTTGACAAATAGCGGGGGGGCCCATAATGAGCAGTTCTTC.

CDR3 in DNA: TGCGCCAGCAGCCAAGTCGGTGGGTGGGGCGCCCGACCCTCCTACGAGCAGTACTTC. It encodes CASSQVGGWGARPSYEQYF. The chain has TRBV4-1 and TRBJ2-7; D possibly corresponds to TRBD1 (5 bases). V shed 1 base and J shed 0 bases, with 22 bases lying between them. Germline V gene lookup returns CDR1 MGHRA and CDR2 YSYEKL. The CDR3 spans 19 residues.

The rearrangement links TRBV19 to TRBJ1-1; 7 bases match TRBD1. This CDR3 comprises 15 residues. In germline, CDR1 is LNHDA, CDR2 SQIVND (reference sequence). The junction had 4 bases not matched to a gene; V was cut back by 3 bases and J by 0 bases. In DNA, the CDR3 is TGTGCCAGTAGTATCTTGGGGACAGTGAACACTGAAGCTTTCTTT. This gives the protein CASSILGTVNTEAFF.

The CDR3 spells CASSPGQGVYEQYF. CDR3 bases: TGTGCCAGCAGCCCGGGACAGGGGGTCTACGAGCAGTACTTC. The V and J genes are TRBV21-1 and TRBJ2-7; no DNA check was done on the table's D call, TRBD1. TRBV21-1 represents a pseudogene. This CDR3 spans 14 amino acids.

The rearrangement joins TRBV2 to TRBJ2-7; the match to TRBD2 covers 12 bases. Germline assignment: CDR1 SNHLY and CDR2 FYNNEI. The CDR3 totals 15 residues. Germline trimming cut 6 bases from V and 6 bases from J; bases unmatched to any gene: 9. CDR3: CASSPRTSGMAEQYF. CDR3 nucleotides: TGTGCCAGCAGCCCAAGGACTAGCGGGATGGCCGAGCAGTACTTC.

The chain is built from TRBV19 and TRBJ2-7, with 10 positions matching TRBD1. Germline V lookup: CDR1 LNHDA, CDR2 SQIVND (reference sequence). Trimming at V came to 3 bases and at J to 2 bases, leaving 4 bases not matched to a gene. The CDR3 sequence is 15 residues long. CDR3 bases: TGTGCCAGTAGTATGACGGGACAGGGGACCTACGAGCAGTACTTC. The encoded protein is CASSMTGQGTYEQYF.

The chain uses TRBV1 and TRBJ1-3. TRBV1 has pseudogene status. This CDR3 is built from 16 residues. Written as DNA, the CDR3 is TGCACCAGCAGCCAATCCCAACATCGGGATGGAAACACCATATATTTT. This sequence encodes CTSSQSQHRDGNTIYF.

CDR3 in amino acids: CASQGGQSYGYTF. The DNA for the CDR3 is TGTGCCAGCCAGGGGGGACAGTCCTATGGCTACACCTTC. The chain combines TRBV19 with TRBJ1-2; 7 nucleotides match TRBD1. CDR1 is LNHDA, CDR2 SQIVND, per germline (reference sequence). This CDR3 has 13 amino acids. Trimming at V came to 9 bases and at J to 4 bases, leaving 8 bases not matched to a gene.

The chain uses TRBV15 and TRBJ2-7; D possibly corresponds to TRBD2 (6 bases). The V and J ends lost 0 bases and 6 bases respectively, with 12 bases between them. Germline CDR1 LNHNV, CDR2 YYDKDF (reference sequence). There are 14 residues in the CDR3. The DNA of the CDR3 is TGTGCCACCAGCAGAGACTACGGGACTCCCGAGCAGTACTTC. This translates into CATSRDYGTPEQYF.